This is a list of T cell receptor beta chains from one sample in a study of OX40 agonist ivuxolimab in advanced cancers. Sequenced by immunoSEQ multiplex PCR; TCRdb stores in-frame clones only, minus some. The sample consists of 70,000 or so clones, 75% to 90% of them appearing once. The sequencing used CD4+ or CD8+ T cells sorted from blood, collected in a trial of the OX40 agonist ivuxolimab. The source is an adult with an advanced solid tumor such as melanoma, head and neck, liver or kidney cancer. Both conserved end residues are part of each CDR3. Fields, in order: clone size, J gene, D gene, V gene, CDR3 DNA, CDR3 protein. A D gene is named only where the DNA matches it firmly. Size tells how often a clone was seen (once, few, many) or the class of an expanded clone, and some rows leave it out.

>NA|TRBJ2-6|NA|TRBV9
TGTGCCAGCAGCCCCGGGGACACTGGGGCCAACGTCCTGACTTTC
CASSPGDTGANVLTF
>NA|TRBJ1-1|NA|TRBV9
TGTGCCAGCAGCGTAGGAGGGACTGAAGCTTTCTTT
CASSVGGTEAFF
>NA|TRBJ2-7|NA|TRBV6-5
TGTGCCAGCAGAGAACAGGACTACGAGCAGTACTTC
CASREQDYEQYF
>NA|TRBJ2-7|NA|TRBV28
TGTGCCAGCAGTCCACGGCAGGGATTCTCCTACGAGCAGTACTTC
CASSPRQGFSYEQYF
>NA|TRBJ1-4|NA|TRBV7-6
TGTGCCAGCAGTTACCGAGCGGGGGGGGTTCGGGAAAAACTGTTTTTT
CASSYRAGGVREKLFF
>few|TRBJ1-5|NA|TRBV19
TGTGCCAGTAGTATAAGAGGGCAACAGCCCCAGCATTTT
CASSIRGQQPQHF
>NA|TRBJ2-1|NA|TRBV19
TGTGCCAGTAGTATAGATACAGAGCCGCCCTACAATGAGCAGTTCTTC
CASSIDTEPPYNEQFF
>NA|TRBJ2-7|TRBD2|TRBV19
TGTGCCACCACCTTGCGGACTAGCGGCTACGAGCAGTACTTC
CATTLRTSGYEQYF
>NA|TRBJ2-2|NA|TRBV7-6
TGTGCCAGCAGCTTAGTTTCAGGGGCCTACACCGGGGAGCTGTTTTTT
CASSLVSGAYTGELFF
>NA|TRBJ1-3|TRBD1|TRBV7-2
TGTGCCAGCAGCACCCGGACCGGGACAGGGGGTAGCACCATATATTTT
CASSTRTGTGGSTIYF
>once|TRBJ2-7|NA|TRBV18
TGTGCCAGCTCACCGACGGGGTTGAGGGAGCAGTACTTC
CASSPTGLREQYF
>NA|TRBJ2-1|NA|TRBV9
TGTGCCAGCAGCCCATCAGGGGTTTATGAGCAGTTCTTC
CASSPSGVYEQFF
>NA|TRBJ1-3|NA|TRBV11-3
TGTGCCAGCAGCACCATGACAGTGGGCTCTGGAAACACCATATATTTT
CASSTMTVGSGNTIYF
>NA|TRBJ2-7|TRBD1|TRBV30
TGTGCCTGGAGTGGGGGGACAGGGGCCTACGAGCAGTACTTC
CAWSGGTGAYEQYF